This is a list of T cell receptor beta chains from one sample in a study of blood T cell repertoires in COVID-19. Some clones are missing from TCRdb's copy, which holds only in-frame ones; the method was immunoSEQ multiplex PCR. The data contain roughly 150,000 clones, approximately 80% of them singletons. The sequenced sample was PBMCs or T cells enriched from blood (not recorded which). These receptor sequences come from a man aged 50-60 years in a cohort exposed to, infected with or recovered from COVID-19 (not recorded which). The CDR3 runs from the conserved cysteine through the conserved F or W. Fields, in order: D gene, clone size, V gene, J gene, CDR3 protein, CDR3 DNA. The D gene is left open where the match is weak. Clone size is shown for a subset of rows, as once, few, many or a class of expanded clone.

.	.	TRBV29-1	TRBJ1-5	CSVAQGSNQPQHF	TGCAGCGTTGCACAGGGAAGCAATCAGCCCCAGCATTTT
.	.	TRBV19	TRBJ2-7	CASSIGGFGYEQYF	TGTGCCAGTAGTATTGGAGGGTTCGGCTACGAGCAGTACTTC
TRBD2	.	TRBV5-4	TRBJ2-7	CASSGGLAGLGGEQYF	TGTGCCAGCAGCGGGGGACTAGCGGGGCTTGGTGGCGAGCAGTACTTC
.	.	TRBV20-1	TRBJ1-2	CSASRVSGYTF	TGCAGTGCTAGTCGAGTGTCTGGCTACACCTTC
.	few	TRBV11-2	TRBJ2-7	CASSLYRDIGYEQYF	TGTGCCAGCAGCTTATACCGGGACATCGGCTACGAGCAGTACTTC
TRBD2	.	TRBV5-5	TRBJ2-5	CASSSPTTSGVRETQYF	TGTGCCAGCAGCTCGCCGACGACTAGCGGGGTCCGGGAGACCCAGTACTTC
TRBD1	once	TRBV9	TRBJ1-2	CASSTQTGVDGATF	TGTGCCAGCAGCACACAGACAGGGGTCGACGGGGCCACCTTC
TRBD1	.	TRBV7-3	TRBJ2-5	CASSLGGTGQETQYF	TGTGCCAGCAGCTTAGGTGGGACAGGGCAGGAGACCCAGTACTTC
.	.	TRBV7-2	TRBJ1-2	CASSLVRSPIYGYTF	TGTGCCAGCAGCTTAGTCCGGAGTCCTATCTATGGCTACACCTTC
TRBD2	.	TRBV7-9	TRBJ2-1	CASSLALGSGADEQFF	TGTGCCAGCAGCTTAGCGCTAGGTAGCGGGGCGGATGAGCAGTTCTTC
TRBD2	.	TRBV6-2/TRBV6-3	TRBJ2-1	CASSYLMTSSLYNEQFF	TGTGCCAGCAGTTACCTCATGACTAGCAGCCTTTACAATGAGCAGTTCTTC
TRBD2	.	TRBV7-9	TRBJ2-3	CASSLGPSGSTDTQYF	TGTGCCAGCAGCTTAGGGCCTAGCGGCAGCACAGATACGCAGTATTTT
.	.	TRBV20-1	TRBJ1-5	CSASFRHSNQPQHF	TGCAGTGCTAGTTTCCGACATAGCAATCAGCCCCAGCATTTT
TRBD1	few	TRBV28	TRBJ1-1	CASSLVTGGNSEAFF	TGTGCCAGCAGTTTGGTGACAGGGGGTAATTCTGAAGCTTTCTTT
TRBD1	.	TRBV6-6	TRBJ1-2	CAIQGAIGYTF	TGTGCCATCCAGGGGGCAATTGGCTACACCTTC
.	.	TRBV18	TRBJ2-7	CASSRSGVSYEQYF	TGTGCCAGCTCACGTTCAGGGGTCTCCTACGAGCAGTACTTC
.	few	TRBV18	TRBJ1-1	CASSREGSTEAFF	TGTGCCAGCTCACGGGAGGGGTCCACTGAAGCTTTCTTT
.	.	TRBV13	TRBJ2-3	CASSLTRNTQYF	TGTGCCAGCAGCTTAACCAGGAATACGCAGTATTTT
TRBD2	.	TRBV27	TRBJ2-7	CASRLAGGYEQYF	TGTGCCAGCAGGTTAGCGGGGGGCTACGAGCAGTACTTC
.	.	TRBV4-2	TRBJ1-5	CASSQERVNQPQHF	TGTGCCAGCAGCCAAGAACGAGTAAATCAGCCCCAGCATTTT
.	.	TRBV30	TRBJ2-2	CAWSVGLVRAGELFF	TGTGCCTGGAGTGTAGGCCTAGTGAGGGCCGGGGAGCTGTTTTTT
.	.	TRBV28	TRBJ1-5	CASSSPEAFNQPQHF	TGTGCCAGCAGTTCCCCCGAGGCTTTCAATCAGCCCCAGCATTTT
.	.	TRBV3-1/TRBV3-2	TRBJ2-7	CASSQRDQGSEQYF	TGTGCCAGCAGCCAAAGGGACCAGGGGTCCGAGCAGTACTTC
TRBD1	.	TRBV28	TRBJ1-5	CASSFESGGNNQPQHF	TGTGCCAGCAGTTTCGAGTCAGGGGGAAACAATCAGCCCCAGCATTTT
.	.	TRBV18	TRBJ1-4	CASSLSPLGRTNNEKLFF	TGTGCCAGCTCCCTATCGCCCCTTGGGCGAACCAACAATGAAAAACTGTTTTTT
.	.	TRBV18	TRBJ2-5	CASSWGSQETQYF	TGTGCCAGCTCCTGGGGCAGCCAAGAGACCCAGTACTTC
.	few	TRBV4-1	TRBJ1-2	CASSQEVVGAYGYTF	TGCGCCAGCAGCCAAGAAGTAGTAGGGGCCTATGGCTACACCTTC
.	.	TRBV7-2	TRBJ1-2	CASSLISEGYGYTF	TGTGCCAGCAGCTTAATCTCCGAGGGCTATGGCTACACCTTC
.	.	TRBV7-2	TRBJ2-5	CASSAGGTQYF	TGTGCCAGCAGCGCCGGGGGGACCCAGTACTTC
.	.	TRBV19	TRBJ1-5	CASRERRTEYSNQPQHF	TGTGCCAGTAGAGAGAGGAGGACAGAATATAGCAATCAGCCCCAGCATTTT
.	.	TRBV30	TRBJ2-2	CAWSVYAGSVPRELFF	TGTGCCTGGAGTGTCTATGCGGGGTCAGTTCCGAGGGAGCTGTTTTTT
.	.	TRBV30	TRBJ1-1	CAWSTPVEAFF	TGTGCCTGGAGTACTCCGGTGGAAGCTTTCTTT
.	few	TRBV7-9	TRBJ2-1	CASSSGLDEQFF	TGTGCCAGCAGCTCTGGACTCGATGAGCAGTTCTTC
TRBD2	.	TRBV6-1	TRBJ2-3	CASSSQPGTSTRF	TGTGCCAGCAGCTCACAACCCGGGACTAGCACCCGTTTT
.	few	TRBV27	TRBJ1-6	CASSKFRTDSPLHF	TGTGCCAGCAGTAAATTCCGGACAGATTCACCCCTCCACTTT
TRBD1	once	TRBV10-3	TRBJ2-3	CAISELGGADTQYF	TGTGCCATCAGTGAGTTAGGGGGCGCAGATACGCAGTATTTT
TRBD1	.	TRBV28	TRBJ2-7	CASSPYDREYEQYF	TGTGCCAGCAGTCCCTACGACAGGGAGTACGAGCAGTACTTC
TRBD1	.	TRBV7-2	TRBJ2-1	CASRGQDSSYNEQFF	TGTGCCAGCAGGGGACAGGACAGCTCCTACAATGAGCAGTTCTTC
.	.	TRBV5-6	TRBJ2-7	CASSSRSYEQYF	TGTGCCAGCAGCTCCCGCTCCTACGAGCAGTACTTC
TRBD2	.	TRBV27	TRBJ2-7	CASSLSRLAGPSYEQYF	TGTGCCAGCAGTTTATCCCGACTAGCGGGGCCCTCCTACGAGCAGTACTTC
TRBD1	.	TRBV25-1	TRBJ1-4	CASSERWTGYNEKLFF	TGTGCCAGCAGTGAACGCTGGACAGGATATAATGAAAAACTGTTTTTT
TRBD1	.	TRBV9	TRBJ2-1	CASNFGQGALNEQFF	TGTGCCAGCAATTTCGGACAGGGGGCTTTAAATGAGCAGTTCTTC
.	few	TRBV5-1	TRBJ1-3	CASSLVDGGPGNTIYF	TGCGCCAGCAGCTTGGTTGACGGGGGTCCTGGAAACACCATATATTTT
TRBD1	.	TRBV19	TRBJ1-3	CASSIATGTGRNTIYF	TGTGCCAGTAGTATTGCGACCGGGACAGGGAGAAACACCATATATTTT
.	.	TRBV19	TRBJ2-7	CASSKDSLTYEQYF	TGTGCCAGTAGTAAGGACAGCCTTACCTACGAGCAGTACTTC
.	.	TRBV24-1	TRBJ1-1	CATSDLRQWDTEAFF	TGTGCCACCAGTGATTTGCGACAGTGGGACACTGAAGCTTTCTTT
.	.	TRBV5-1	TRBJ2-4	CASSRGAENIQYF	TGCGCCAGCTCTCGGGGGGCCGAAAACATTCAGTACTTC
.	.	TRBV28	TRBJ2-3	CASSSGRWSKESDTQYF	TGTGCCAGCAGTTCCGGCCGTTGGAGTAAGGAGTCAGATACGCAGTATTTT
TRBD1	once	TRBV7-9	TRBJ1-1	CASSPGTANTEAFF	TGTGCCAGCAGCCCTGGGACAGCGAACACTGAAGCTTTCTTT
.	.	TRBV3-1/TRBV3-2	TRBJ2-7	CASSQGGLPREQYF	TGTGCCAGCAGCCAAGGGGGCCTTCCTCGCGAGCAGTACTTC
.	.	TRBV3-1/TRBV3-2	TRBJ2-1	CASSPRGGDSYNEQFF	TGTGCCAGCAGCCCTAGGGGGGGGGACTCCTACAATGAGCAGTTCTTC
.	.	TRBV5-1	TRBJ2-7	CASSWGLNRDYEQYF	TGCGCCAGCAGCTGGGGGTTGAACAGGGACTACGAGCAGTACTTC
.	.	TRBV13	TRBJ2-5	CASSFASVETQYF	TGTGCCAGCAGCTTCGCTAGCGTAGAGACCCAGTACTTC
TRBD2	.	TRBV7-7	TRBJ2-3	CASSRGLAGGDTQYF	TGTGCCAGCAGCCGGGGACTAGCGGGAGGAGATACGCAGTATTTT
.	few	TRBV2	TRBJ2-3	CASSEILATQYF	TGTGCCAGCAGTGAGATTCTCGCGACGCAGTATTTT
TRBD2	.	TRBV28	TRBJ2-5	CASSSVGTSGRAKETQYF	TGTGCCAGCAGTTCCGTCGGGACCAGCGGGAGGGCCAAAGAGACCCAGTACTTC
.	.	TRBV9	TRBJ2-2	CASSLTSSTGELFF	TGTGCCAGCAGCCTCACTAGTTCCACCGGGGAGCTGTTTTTT
.	.	TRBV7-9	TRBJ1-4	CASSLIGQSEKLFF	TGTGCCAGCAGCTTAATTGGGCAATCGGAAAAACTGTTTTTT
.	.	TRBV7-9	TRBJ2-2	CASSLALAYTGELFF	TGTGCCAGCAGCTTAGCTCTAGCGTACACCGGGGAGCTGTTTTTT
TRBD2	.	TRBV15	TRBJ2-6	CATRGKTSGGSSGANVLTF	TGTGCCACCAGGGGAAAGACTAGCGGGGGAAGCTCTGGGGCCAACGTCCTGACTTTC